The T cell receptor beta chain under discussion was sequenced for a study of blood T cells in healthy people across ages. Study-level findings and limits: The fall in TCR beta diversity per million T cells was roughly linear with age.

In regard to this clonotype: Its antigen is still unknown.

CDR1 and CDR2 (germline): MDHEN, SYDVKM. This CDR3 has 12 residues. The V and J ends lost 7 bases and 7 bases respectively, with 8 bases between them. The study drew donors from healthy Caucasian individuals in Russia aged roughly 6 to 95. Samples each had at least 6 micrograms of total RNA extracted. Through a sample-barcoded 5' primer and a J-beta primer mix, a second PCR was run for roughly 6 to 11 cycles. TCRdb redid the calling of the 5' RACE reads with MiXCR, one entry per CDR3 protein. The sample shows about 1.5 million distinct CDR3 sequences, approximately 38% of them seen only once. What was sequenced was blood. The rearrangement joins TRBV28 to TRBJ1-6, with a possible D match to TRBD1 (5 bases). This receptor was obtained from a woman aged 18 to 35 in good health. The CDR3, as DNA: TGTGCCAGCACTCAGGGAAATTCACCCCTCCACTTT. It is translated as CASTQGNSPLHF.